Included here is one T cell receptor beta chain sequence, with context. The data derive from a study of OX40 agonist ivuxolimab in advanced cancers. V dropped 5 bases and J dropped 8 bases, with 10 bases sitting between them. This CDR3 region has 12 residues. CDR1 and CDR2 from the germline V gene are SEHNR and FQNEAQ (reference sequence). TCRdb keeps only in-frame clones here, not all; method: immunoSEQ multiplex PCR. The sample has tens of thousands of clones; roughly 80% are singletons. The chain joins TRBV7-9 to TRBJ2-1; D uncertain. Sequencing was performed on CD4+ or CD8+ T cells sorted from blood, taken in a trial of the OX40 agonist ivuxolimab. The sequence was collected from an adult with an advanced solid tumor such as melanoma, head and neck, liver or kidney cancer. The CDR3 DNA sequence: TGTGCCAGCAGCCCCAAGGGCTATGAGCAGTTCTTC. It is translated as CASSPKGYEQFF.